Included here is one TCR beta chain sequence, with context. V lost 0 bases and J lost 2, with 11 bases in between. Per germline, CDR1 SGDLS and CDR2 YYNGEE. The CDR3 is made up of 15 amino acids. This record comes from a study of blood T cell repertoires in COVID-19. Overall study: Spain, Italy and the United States supplied samples that represented acute and convalescent COVID-19.

In the original workflow: Estimation of nucleated cell counts relied on the amplification of reference gene primers. Profiling relied on immunoSEQ multiplex PCR, and the TCRdb table lists in-frame clones only, not all of them. The V and J calls and the clone size are those of that table, but D and trimming were determined from the DNA. Among some 200,000 clones listed, about 80% were seen once. The chain joins TRBV9 to TRBJ1-2; D not certain. The clonotype originates from a woman aged 25 to 39 who had recovered from COVID-19. Sequenced sample: peripheral blood. CDR3 sequence reads: CASSVASSVNYGYTF. CDR3 DNA sequence: TGTGCCAGCAGCGTAGCGTCTAGTGTAAACTATGGCTACACCTTC.